What follows is one T cell receptor beta chain and its context. Its target is not known. Method: immunoSEQ multiplex PCR; TCRdb's copy keeps in-frame clones and lacks some. The table shows tens of thousands of clones, with about 90% occurring only once. The record originates from a study of OX40 agonist ivuxolimab in advanced cancers. Whole-study findings and limits: In the 0.1 to 3.0 mg/kg range, CD4+ and CD8+ blood T cells had expanded clonally by week 6. On average, CD8+ T cells showed a greater number of expanded clones than CD4+.

Prior autoimmune disease or systemic immunosuppression barred patients. The V gene's germline CDR1 is SGHNT and CDR2 YYREEE (reference sequence). The CDR3 runs 13 residues. V shed 4 bases and J shed 0 bases, with 8 bases lying between them. The receptor was isolated from an adult with an advanced solid tumor such as melanoma, head and neck, liver or kidney cancer. The source was CD4+ or CD8+ T cells sorted from blood, collected in a trial of the OX40 agonist ivuxolimab. The chain employs TRBV5-4 and TRBJ2-7; D not resolved. For the CDR3, the DNA is TGTGCCAGCAGCATCCCTAGCTCCTACGAGCAGTACTTC. Protein product: CASSIPSSYEQYF.